This T cell receptor (beta chain) is from a study of cytotoxic CD8 clonotypes in ibrutinib-treated CLL. Across the study: The patients comprised about eleven relapsed/refractory and about 15 treatment-naive cases, 17 IGHV unmutated. Regarding the study as a whole: Few clonotypes were public, and these shrank or held steady under treatment.

TCRdb's copy holds only in-frame clones and misses some; the assay was immunoSEQ multiplex PCR. This table has 100,000 to 150,000 clones, approximately 85% appearing once. Comment on this clone: As yet, its antigen is unknown.

TCR beta libraries used about 2.2 micrograms of genomic DNA from cryopreserved PBMCs. Germline V CDR1 and CDR2: SEHNR, FQNEAQ (reference sequence). This CDR3 has 14 amino acids. Unmatched junction bases numbered 7, after V lost 5 bases and J lost 5 bases. This TCR came from a human donor with chronic lymphocytic leukemia. Sequences were derived from PBMCs, sampled after 24 months of ibrutinib treatment. The chain joins TRBV7-9 to TRBJ2-3, with 7 bases fitting TRBD1. The CDR3 coding sequence is TGTGCCAGCAGCCTGGGGACAGATGGAGATACGCAGTATTTT. Translating it yields CASSLGTDGDTQYF.